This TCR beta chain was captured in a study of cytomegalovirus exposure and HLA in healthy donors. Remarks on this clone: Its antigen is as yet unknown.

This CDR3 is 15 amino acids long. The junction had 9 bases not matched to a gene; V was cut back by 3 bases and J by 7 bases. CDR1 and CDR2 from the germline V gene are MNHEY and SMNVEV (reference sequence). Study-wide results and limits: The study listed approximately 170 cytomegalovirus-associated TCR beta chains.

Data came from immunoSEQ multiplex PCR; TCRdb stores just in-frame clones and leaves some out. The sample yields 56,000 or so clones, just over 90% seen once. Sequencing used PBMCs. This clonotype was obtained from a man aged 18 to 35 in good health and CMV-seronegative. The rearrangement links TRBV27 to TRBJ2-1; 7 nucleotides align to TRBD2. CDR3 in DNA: TGTGCCAGCAGTTTCGGCGGGAGTGAGGGGAATGAGCAGTTCTTC. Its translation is CASSFGGSEGNEQFF.